This paragraph covers one T cell receptor (beta chain) sequence. Its matching antigen is unknown. With the Oncomine TCR Beta short-read assay, DNA from cultured CD4+ T cells was sequenced. Someone extracted genomic DNA from cultured CD4+ T cells. TCRdb reprocessed the PCR reads via MiXCR and lists one record per CDR3 protein. The data contain 20,000 or so distinct CDR3 sequences, about three fifths of them seen just once; the ten biggest clones take up about 7.5%. V lost 2 bases and J lost 0, with 12 bases in between. Germline lookup yields CDR1 SGHTA and CDR2 FQGTGA. The CDR3 length is 16 residues. This sample is drawn from a study of vaccination and CD4 T cells after COVID-19. Background on the study: Convalescent individuals numbered four females and six males, two being Hispanic.

This sample's treatment: approximately 9-day PBMC culture with coronavirus spike peptide pools or control peptides (ViraFEST assay). Source material: CD4+ T cells from blood, cultured in vitro. This clonotype was sampled from a human donor who had recovered from COVID-19. The chain recombines TRBV7-3 with TRBJ2-3; no definite D call. The CDR3 DNA is TGTGCCAGCAGCTTATTCGGCGGAACTAGCACAGATACGCAGTATTTT. It yields the protein CASSLFGGTSTDTQYF.